This TCR beta chain was captured in a study of blood T cell repertoires in COVID-19. The protocol was immunoSEQ multiplex PCR, while the TCRdb copy is restricted to in-frame clones and leaves out a portion. The table records a few hundred thousand clones, approximately 89% of them present only once. Germline V gene lookup returns CDR1 SGHTS and CDR2 YDEGEE. The germline V and J ends were trimmed by 0 bases and 3 bases, with 12 bases remaining between them. CDR3 length equals 15 residues. This clonotype originated in a woman in her forties or fifties who had been exposed to COVID-19. The sequenced material came from PBMCs or T cells enriched from blood (not recorded which). V and J are TRBV5-8 and TRBJ1-2; D gene uncertain. CDR3 sequence: CASSLDSLPHYGYTF. CDR3 DNA sequence: TGTGCCAGCAGCTTGGATAGTCTCCCACACTATGGCTACACCTTC.